This record looks at one TCR beta chain sequence and its context. No antigen is known for it. Germline CDR1 and CDR2: SEHNR and FQNEAQ (reference sequence). This CDR3 has 15 amino acids. With V trimmed by 4 bases and J by 3 bases, 5 bases remained unmatched. The data belong to a study of tumor-infiltrating lymphocytes in primary liver carcinoma. Study summary: Ranging in age from 30 to 69 years, the patients were men and women. Sample yields, roughly 3.65 to 7.13 million productive TCRbeta reads, were similar across the tissue types. Stage T1-T3 N0M0 tumors spanned about 4.2 to 10 cm. Study results and limitations: There was no comparison of CD4+ and CD8+ repertoires, as samples were bulk unsorted.

Researchers drew blood RNA from unsorted whole blood and extracted germline DNA as well. Reverse transcription of roughly 0.45 ug total RNA with a constant-region primer produced TCR beta cDNA. For TCR beta, libraries were produced by three nested multiplex PCR rounds using slightly modified ARM-PCR. In the first two PCR rounds, TRBV1-TRBV30 forward primers were paired with a C-beta reverse primer, and each round lasted around 10 cycles. TCRdb re-called the multiplex PCR reads with MiXCR, one entry per CDR3 protein. The table records approximately 300,000 distinct CDR3 sequences, approximately 60% of them present only once.

This sequence was found in a man aged 40-50 years with primary liver carcinoma and hepatitis B virus infection. Sequencing input: peripheral blood. This sequence joins TRBV7-9 and TRBJ2-1; TRBD2 agrees at 8 bases. In DNA form, the CDR3 reads TGTGCCAGCAGCTCCCCGGGACTAGGCTACAATGAGCAGTTCTTC. Protein product: CASSSPGLGYNEQFF.